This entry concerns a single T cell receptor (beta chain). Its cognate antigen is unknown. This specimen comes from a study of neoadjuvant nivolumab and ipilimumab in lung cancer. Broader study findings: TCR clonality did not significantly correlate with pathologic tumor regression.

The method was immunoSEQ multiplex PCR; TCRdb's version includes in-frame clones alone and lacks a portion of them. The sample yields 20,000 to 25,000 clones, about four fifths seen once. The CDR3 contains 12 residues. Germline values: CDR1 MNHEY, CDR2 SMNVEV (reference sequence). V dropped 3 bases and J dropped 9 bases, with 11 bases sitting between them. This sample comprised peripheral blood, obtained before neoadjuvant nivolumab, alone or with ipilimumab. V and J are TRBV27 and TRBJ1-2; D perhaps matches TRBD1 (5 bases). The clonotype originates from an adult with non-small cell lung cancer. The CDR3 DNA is TGTGCCAGCAGTTTGGGAGGGGCGAGCTACACCTTC. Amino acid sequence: CASSLGGASYTF.